This T cell receptor beta chain originates from a study of a mutant IDH1 vaccine in newly diagnosed glioma. Study-wide context: Treated patients comprised 62.5% males and approximately 38% females, mean age about 44 years. Findings and caveats of the study: Shifts in the top peripheral T cell clonotypes seemed unrelated to pseudoprogression.

Time point specified: baseline, week 1 (first vaccination visit). The treatment was: pre-vaccination baseline after standard-of-care therapy. Donor tumors were new WHO grade 3 or 4 IDH1-mutant, ATRX-lost astrocytomas. As for this clone: Its target is not known.

This CDR3 spans 14 amino acids. V shed 2 bases, J shed 1 base, and the junction held 1 base outside the gene matches. Germline CDR1 and CDR2: SEHNR and FQNEAQ (reference sequence). The data were produced by immunoSEQ multiplex PCR, yet TCRdb's version contains in-frame clones alone and is incomplete. This table has tens of thousands of clones, roughly 80% appearing once. This chain joins TRBV7-9 and TRBJ1-1, with 7 positions matching TRBD1. The sequence came from a woman in her fifties or sixties with glioma. Sequenced material: PBMCs, taken from a glioma patient treated with radiotherapy, temozolomide or both. The CDR3 loop reads CASSLQGENTEAFF. The DNA of the CDR3 is TGTGCCAGCAGCTTACAGGGGGAGAACACTGAAGCTTTCTTT.